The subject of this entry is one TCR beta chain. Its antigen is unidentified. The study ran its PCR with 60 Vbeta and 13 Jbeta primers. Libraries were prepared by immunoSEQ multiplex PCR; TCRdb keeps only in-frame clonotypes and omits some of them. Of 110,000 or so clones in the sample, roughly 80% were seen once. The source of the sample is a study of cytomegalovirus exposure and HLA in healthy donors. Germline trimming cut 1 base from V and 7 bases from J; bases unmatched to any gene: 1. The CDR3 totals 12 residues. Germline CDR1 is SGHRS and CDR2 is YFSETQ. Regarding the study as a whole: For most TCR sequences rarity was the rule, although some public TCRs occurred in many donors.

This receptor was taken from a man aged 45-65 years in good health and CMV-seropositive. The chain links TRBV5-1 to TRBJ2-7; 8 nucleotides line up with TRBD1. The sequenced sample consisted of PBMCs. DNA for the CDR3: TGCGCCAGCAGCTTGACAGGGGGGGAGCAGTACTTC. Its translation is CASSLTGGEQYF. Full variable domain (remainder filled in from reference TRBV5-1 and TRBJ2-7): KAGVTQTPRYLIKTRGQQVTLSCSPISGHRSVSWYQQTPGQGLQFLFEYFSETQRNKGNFPGRFSGRQFSNSRSEMNVSTLELGDSALYLCASSLTGGEQYFGPGTRLTVT.